The T cell receptor (beta chain) under discussion was sequenced for a study of Ad26.COV2.S vaccination and SARS-CoV-2 variants. The length of the CDR3 is 14 residues. Between the trimmed V and J ends, which lost 3 bases and 8 bases, there was a span of 16 bases. Germline V CDR1 and CDR2: KGHSH, LQKENI. As to treatment: 15 to 20 received Ad26.COV2.S at low or high dose, single or two shots; several received placebo; per-sample allocation not given. Sampling happened 63 days after the first vaccine or placebo injection. It was an adult aged 18-55 years in Boston who was the donor. The assay was immunoSEQ multiplex PCR, and TCRdb's table has in-frame clones only and misses some. The sample lists 330,000 or so clones, roughly nine tenths occurring once. This clone has just one count.

The source material was peripheral blood, sampled in a trial of Ad26.COV2.S vaccine versus placebo. This receptor was identified in a person aged 18 to 65 who received the Ad26.COV2.S COVID-19 vaccine or a placebo. The chain couples TRBV18 to TRBJ1-2; D remains unclear. CDR3: CASSPGPPAEGYTF. CDR3 coding DNA: TGTGCCAGCTCACCCGGACCTCCCGCTGAGGGCTACACCTTC.